This passage covers 30 T cell receptor beta chains from one sample sequenced in a study of T-cell reconstitution after alpha-beta-depleted transplantation in children. Unique molecular identifiers were used in preparing the TCRbeta library. TCRdb used MiXCR to reprocess the PCR reads, holding one entry per CDR3 protein. This repertoire shows about 72,000 distinct CDR3 sequences, about 7% found once; its top ten account for 2% to 3%. The sequences come from PBMCs from the stem cell graft donor, collected from the stem cell graft. The receptors stem from a human donor who donated a stem cell graft to a child with acute lymphoblastic leukemia.

The chain joins TRBV18 to TRBJ2-1; D ambiguous. The V end lost 3 bases, the J end lost 12 bases, and 15 bases lay between the germline ends. CDR3 length equals 13 residues. In germline, CDR1 is KGHSH, CDR2 LQKENI. CDR3 sequence (DNA): TGTGCCAGCTCACCGGGGTCGGGCATCGGGCAGTTCTTC. It encodes CASSPGSGIGQFF. The whole variable domain, remainder taken from reference TRBV18 and TRBJ2-1, is NAGVMQNPRHLVRRRGQEARLRCSPMKGHSHVYWYRQLPEEGLKFMVYLQKENIIDESGMPKERFSAEFPKEGPSILRIQQVVRGDSAAYFCASSPGSGIGQFFGPGTRLTVL.

Of note for this clonotype: Possible read error: a much larger clone is one base away. J is TRBJ2-7 and V is TRBV15, with D perhaps given as TRBD1 or TRBD2 (7 bases each). CDR1 LNHNV and CDR2 YYDKDF come from the germline V gene (reference sequence). This CDR3 spans 15 amino acids. The germline V and J ends were trimmed by 0 bases and 5 bases, with 14 bases remaining between them. The CDR3, as DNA: TGTGCCACCAGCAGAGATCGGCAGGGGGGGGACGAGCAGTACTTC. It yields the protein CATSRDRQGGDEQYF.

This clonotype was seen repeatedly, ten times or more. The V gene is TRBV10-3, the J gene TRBJ1-5, with D uncertain. CDR3 length: 14 residues. The germline gives CDR1 ENHRY, CDR2 SYGVKD. Trimming removed 3 bases from V and 0 bases from J, with 6 bases in between. CDR3 DNA sequence: TGTGCCATCAGTGATTGGGCTAGCAATCAGCCCCAGCATTTT. Translating it yields CAISDWASNQPQHF.

This clonotype qualifies as medium-sized. The genes are TRBV20-1 and TRBJ2-2; D may be TRBD1 or TRBD2 (5 bases each). Germline-derived CDR1 and CDR2 are DFQATT and SNEGSKA (reference sequence). The CDR3 is 15 residues long. V was clipped by 2 bases and J by 5 bases, with 15 bases between them. DNA of the CDR3: TGCAGTGCTAGAAAGTCCGGGACGGGGACCGGGGAGCTGTTTTTT. Its translation: CSARKSGTGTGELFF.

J is TRBJ2-3 and V is TRBV28, with no clear D. The germline V gene has CDR1 MDHEN and CDR2 SYDVKM. Between the trimmed V and J ends, which lost 4 bases and 8 bases, there was a span of 16 bases. The CDR3 runs 14 residues. In DNA, the CDR3 is TGTGCCAGCAGTTCTGGGCACCGGTTGGCTACGCAGTATTTT. This gives the protein CASSSGHRLATQYF.

This clonotype was seen repeatedly, ten times or more. The J gene is TRBJ2-3, the V gene TRBV5-1; 8 bases fit TRBD2. Germline V gene lookup returns CDR1 SGHRS and CDR2 YFSETQ. This CDR3 comprises 12 residues. The ends lost 4 bases at V and 13 bases at J; junction bases unmatched: 8. CDR3 region: CASSISGGLEYF. The CDR3 DNA is TGCGCCAGCAGCATAAGCGGGGGTCTGGAGTATTTT.

This clonotype was recorded at least ten times. V usage is TRBV7-2 and J usage is TRBJ2-7, with a weak D call TRBD2 (6 bases). CDR3 length: 16 amino acids. Germline values: CDR1 SGHTA, CDR2 FQGNSA. V lost 2 bases and J lost 5, with 19 bases in between. The CDR3 reads CASSLNPRGGLHEQYF. The CDR3 region has the DNA TGTGCCAGCAGCTTAAATCCGCGGGGAGGATTGCACGAGCAGTACTTC.

This clonotype was observed at least ten times. CDR3: CSASYLAGGNEQFF. The DNA of the CDR3 is TGCAGTGCTAGTTACCTAGCGGGGGGTAATGAGCAGTTCTTC. The rearrangement uses TRBV20-1 and TRBJ2-1; 11 positions match TRBD2. Germline assignment: CDR1 DFQATT and CDR2 SNEGSKA (reference sequence). J lost 7 bases, V lost 3 bases, and 5 bases had no gene match. The CDR3 extends over 14 amino acids.

This clonotype was seen repeatedly, ten times or more. The chain joins TRBV11-2 to TRBJ1-2; 8 positions agree with TRBD1. J was trimmed by 4 bases and V by 4 bases; bases with no gene match: 11. This CDR3 is 16 amino acids long. Germline V lookup: CDR1 SGHAT, CDR2 FQNNGV. The CDR3 DNA sequence: TGTGCCAGCAGCTCCCCACGGACAGGGCTCTTCTATGGCTACACCTTC. Its protein product is CASSSPRTGLFYGYTF.

The sample holds many counts of this clonotype. V usage is TRBV12-3 or TRBV12-4 and J usage is TRBJ2-7; D is unresolved. This CDR3 has 13 amino acids. V lost 3 bases and J 2 bases, leaving 8 bases between the germline ends. For the CDR3, the DNA is TGTGCCAGCAGTTTTAACCCTGCCTACGAGCAGTACTTC. Its translation: CASSFNPAYEQYF.

This clonotype has a count of ten or more. The junction differs from germline at one of its ends, possibly a read error. The chain has TRBV4-1 and TRBJ2-7, with D perhaps TRBD2 (5 bases). CDR3 length equals 15 residues. Germline V gene data show CDR1 as MGHRA and CDR2 as YSYEKL. CDR3 loop: CASIQEGSGTYEQYF. CDR3 in DNA: TGCGCCAGCATCCAAGAGGGCAGTGGGACCTACGAGCAGTACTTC.

A word on this clonotype: One base away lies a much larger clone, so this may be a sequencing read error. The chain carries TRBV27 and TRBJ2-5; D gene ambiguous. The CDR3 has 13 amino acids. Between the trimmed V and J ends, which lost 6 bases and 5 bases, there was a span of 13 bases. Looked up from germline, CDR1 is MNHEY and CDR2 is SMNVEV (reference sequence). The CDR3 spells CASSPSEWETQYF. The CDR3, as DNA: TGTGCCAGCAGCCCATCTGAGTGGGAGACCCAGTACTTC.

CDR3 DNA: TGTGCCACCAAGGGTATGGCCTACACAGATACGCAGTATTTT. This encodes CATKGMAYTDTQYF. This chain connects TRBV19 to TRBJ2-3; D gene uncertain. V was pared by 10 bases and J by 2 bases, with 16 bases between. CDR1 is LNHDA, CDR2 SQIVND, per germline (reference sequence). The CDR3 is made up of 14 amino acids.

This clonotype was observed many times. The V and J genes are TRBV6-5 and TRBJ1-5, with TRBD1 identical over 8 bases. CDR1 and CDR2 (germline): MNHEY, SVGAGI. Trimming removed 6 bases from V and 4 bases from J; junction bases left unmatched: 5. The CDR3 extends over 14 amino acids. The CDR3 region has the DNA TGTGCCAGCAGGTCAGGACAGGGTAATCAGCCCCAGCATTTT. Its translation: CASRSGQGNQPQHF.

At least ten counts were recorded for this clonotype. V and J are TRBV5-1 and TRBJ2-5, with D possibly being TRBD1 or TRBD2 (5 bases each). The CDR3 extends over 14 amino acids. Germline assignment: CDR1 SGHRS and CDR2 YFSETQ. The V end lost 4 bases, the J end lost 5 bases, and 15 bases lay between the germline ends. CDR3 amino acids: CASSVGPIQETQYF. In nucleotides, the CDR3 is TGCGCCAGCAGCGTGGGACCTATACAGGAGACCCAGTACTTC.

The chain uses TRBV12-3 or TRBV12-4 and TRBJ2-7; the match to TRBD1 covers 7 bases. The CDR3 totals 15 residues. J was trimmed by 2 bases and V by 6 bases; bases with no gene match: 10. CDR3 protein: CASSTQEGAAYEQYF. CDR3 coding DNA: TGTGCCAGCAGCACGCAAGAGGGGGCCGCCTACGAGCAGTACTTC.

This clonotype was observed many times. The genes are TRBV7-9 and TRBJ2-1; 7 positions match TRBD2. CDR1 and CDR2 from the germline V gene are SEHNR and FQNEAQ (reference sequence). The ends lost 0 bases at V and 10 bases at J; junction bases unmatched: 9. The CDR3 loop spans 15 amino acids. The CDR3 coding sequence is TGTGCCAGCAGCTTAGCCGACCGGGGGGAAAGGGAGCAGTTCTTC. Translation: CASSLADRGEREQFF.

This clonotype was observed a handful of times. V and J are TRBV9 and TRBJ2-3; either TRBD1 or TRBD2 may fit D (6 bases each). This CDR3 spans 13 amino acids. V was shortened by 1 base and J by 6 bases, with 9 bases between the two germline ends. In germline, CDR1 is SGDLS, CDR2 YYNGEE. As DNA, the CDR3 is TGTGCCAGCAGCGTAAGGGGGGCGGATACGCAGTATTTT. Encoded protein: CASSVRGADTQYF.

V and J are TRBV18 and TRBJ1-5; TRBD1 matches 10 bases. V was pared by 3 bases and J by 4 bases, with 9 bases of the junction left unmatched. From germline, CDR1 is KGHSH and CDR2 LQKENI. This CDR3 region has 17 residues. The CDR3 protein is CASSPREGQGINQPQHF. CDR3 in DNA: TGTGCCAGCTCACCTCGGGAGGGACAGGGGATTAATCAGCCCCAGCATTTT.

This clonotype was found many times. The rearrangement links TRBV5-1 to TRBJ1-1; 7 bases align to TRBD1. The length of the CDR3 is 12 residues. The germline V gene has CDR1 SGHRS and CDR2 YFSETQ. J was trimmed by 8 bases and V by 0 bases; bases with no gene match: 1. The CDR3 nucleotides read TGCGCCAGCAGCTTGGAGGGGGCGGAAGCTTTCTTT. This sequence encodes CASSLEGAEAFF.

The gene calls are TRBV6-5 and TRBJ1-1; D is uncertain. The CDR3 spans 13 residues. Germline V gene data show CDR1 as MNHEY and CDR2 as SVGAGI. Trimming removed 0 bases at V and 8 bases at J, with 10 bases between. In nucleotides, the CDR3 is TGTGCCAGCAGTTACTCGAAACAGTTGGAAGCTTTCTTT. Its protein is CASSYSKQLEAFF.

This clonotype was recorded at least ten times. The rearrangement links TRBV18 to TRBJ1-3; D is unresolved. From germline, CDR1 is KGHSH and CDR2 LQKENI. This CDR3 has 14 residues. The V gene lost 6 bases and the J gene lost 4 bases, with 13 bases spanning the gap. As DNA, the CDR3 is TGTGCCAGCTCTCGAGCGGGAGACGGAAACACCATATATTTT. This gives the protein CASSRAGDGNTIYF.

This clonotype was observed at least ten times. CDR3 residues: CASSLPWTGELEAFF. CDR3 coding DNA: TGTGCCAGCAGCCTCCCCTGGACAGGAGAACTTGAAGCTTTCTTT. The rearrangement joins TRBV7-9 to TRBJ1-1, with 7 bases that match TRBD1. V shed 5 bases and J 7 bases; nucleotides not matched to a gene: 13. The length of the CDR3 is 15 residues. Germline V gives CDR1 SEHNR, CDR2 FQNEAQ (reference sequence).

This sequence joins TRBV5-6 and TRBJ2-5; D remains ambiguous. The CDR3 loop spans 12 amino acids. Germline assignment: CDR1 SGHDT and CDR2 YYEEEE. V lost 1 base to trimming and J lost 2 bases, with 3 bases between them. As DNA, the CDR3 is TGTGCCAGCAGCTTGTCACAAGAGACCCAGTACTTC. Translated, it gives CASSLSQETQYF.

This clonotype has a count of ten or more. The rearrangement uses TRBV28 and TRBJ2-7; TRBD1 is a possible D gene (5 bases). The CDR3 is 15 residues long. The germline gives CDR1 MDHEN, CDR2 SYDVKM. Between the trimmed V and J ends, which lost 7 bases and 4 bases, there was a span of 20 bases. This CDR3 is CASKGPDLGSYEQYF. The DNA for the CDR3 is TGTGCCAGCAAGGGGCCGGACCTAGGATCTTACGAGCAGTACTTC.

This clonotype was recorded many times. The J gene is TRBJ2-2, the V gene TRBV27, with 8 positions matching TRBD1. Germline V gene lookup returns CDR1 MNHEY and CDR2 SMNVEV (reference sequence). V shed 3 bases and J 2 bases; nucleotides not matched to a gene: 5. The CDR3 spans 16 residues. Here the CDR3 reads CASSLRGQDNTGELFF. The CDR3 DNA reads as TGTGCCAGCAGTTTGCGGGGACAGGATAACACCGGGGAGCTGTTTTTT.

The chain has TRBV20-1 and TRBJ1-5; 9 nucleotides line up with TRBD1. Germline CDR1 and CDR2: DFQATT and SNEGSKA (reference sequence). V lost 1 base and J lost 4; bases outside the gene matches: 5. There are 15 residues in the CDR3. This chain's CDR3 is CSARGVGQGNQPQHF. CDR3 nucleotide sequence: TGCAGTGCTAGAGGGGTGGGACAGGGAAATCAGCCCCAGCATTTT.

This clonotype was recorded at least ten times. The V and J genes are TRBV20-1 and TRBJ1-4; D might be TRBD1 (5 bases). The CDR3 runs 12 residues. CDR1 is DFQATT, CDR2 SNEGSKA, per germline (reference sequence). The CDR3 loop is CSTREANEKLFF. DNA of the CDR3: TGCTCGACCAGGGAGGCTAATGAAAAACTGTTTTTT.

There are many counts of this clonotype. The chain carries TRBV6-5 and TRBJ2-6, with D perhaps matching TRBD1 (5 bases). Germline V lookup: CDR1 MNHEY, CDR2 SVGAGI. This CDR3 region has 16 residues. Trimming took off 5 bases at V and 1 base at J, with 12 bases between the two ends. CDR3 nucleotides: TGTGCCAGCAGTCTCGAAACAGGTTCTGGGGCCAACGTCCTGACTTTC. This translates into CASSLETGSGANVLTF.

The gene calls are TRBV19 and TRBJ1-2; no definite D call. The CDR3 runs 12 residues. From germline, CDR1 is LNHDA and CDR2 SQIVND (reference sequence). Trimming pared 9 bases from V and 3 bases from J, leaving 11 bases between. The CDR3 DNA sequence: TGTGCCAGCACTAGGCCCGACTATGGCTACACCTTC. This codes for CASTRPDYGYTF.